The entry below describes one T cell receptor (beta chain). Its target is unknown. V dropped 2 bases and J dropped 0 bases, with 10 bases sitting between them. From germline, CDR1 is GTSNPN and CDR2 SVGIG (reference sequence). The CDR3 runs to 15 residues. The PCR contained 60 Vbeta and 13 Jbeta primers. The data were produced by immunoSEQ multiplex PCR, yet TCRdb's version contains in-frame clones alone and is incomplete. The sample consists of fewer than 120,000 clones, just over 75% of them appearing once. The source of the sample is a study of cytomegalovirus exposure and HLA in healthy donors. Regarding the study as a whole: Cytomegalovirus association was assigned to 150 to 200 TCR beta chains. HLA restriction was apparent for most CMV-associated TCR beta chains in a later analysis.

The material sequenced was PBMCs. The chain joins TRBV30 to TRBJ2-2, with D possibly TRBD2 on 7 matching bases. The TCR comes from a man aged 25 to 40 in good health and CMV-seropositive. DNA of the CDR3: TGTGCCTGGAGTCGGGGGGCGACGAACACCGGGGAGCTGTTTTTT. Translated, it gives CAWSRGATNTGELFF.